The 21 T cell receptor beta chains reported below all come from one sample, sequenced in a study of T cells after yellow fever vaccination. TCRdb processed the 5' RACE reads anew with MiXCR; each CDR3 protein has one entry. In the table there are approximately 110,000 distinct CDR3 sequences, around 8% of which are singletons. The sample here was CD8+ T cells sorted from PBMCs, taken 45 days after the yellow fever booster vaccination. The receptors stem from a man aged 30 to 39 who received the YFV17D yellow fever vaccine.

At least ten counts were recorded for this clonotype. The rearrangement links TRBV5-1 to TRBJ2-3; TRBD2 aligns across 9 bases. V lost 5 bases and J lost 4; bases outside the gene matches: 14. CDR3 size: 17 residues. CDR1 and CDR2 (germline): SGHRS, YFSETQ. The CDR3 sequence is CASRGLFGLATPDTQYF. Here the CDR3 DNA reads TGCGCCAGCAGAGGCCTCTTCGGACTAGCGACTCCAGATACGCAGTATTTT.

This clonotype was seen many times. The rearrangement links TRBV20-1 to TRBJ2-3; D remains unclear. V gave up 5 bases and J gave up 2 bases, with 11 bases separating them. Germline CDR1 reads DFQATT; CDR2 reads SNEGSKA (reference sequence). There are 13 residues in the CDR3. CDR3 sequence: CSAPFGDTDTQYF. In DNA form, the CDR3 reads TGCAGTGCTCCATTTGGCGACACAGATACGCAGTATTTT.

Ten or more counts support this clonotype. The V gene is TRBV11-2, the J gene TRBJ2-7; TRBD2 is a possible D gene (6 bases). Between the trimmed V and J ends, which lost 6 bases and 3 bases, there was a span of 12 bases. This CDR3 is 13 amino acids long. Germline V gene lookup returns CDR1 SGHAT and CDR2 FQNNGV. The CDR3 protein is CASSVGRIYEQYF. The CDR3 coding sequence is TGTGCCAGCAGTGTGGGGAGGATCTACGAGCAGTACTTC.

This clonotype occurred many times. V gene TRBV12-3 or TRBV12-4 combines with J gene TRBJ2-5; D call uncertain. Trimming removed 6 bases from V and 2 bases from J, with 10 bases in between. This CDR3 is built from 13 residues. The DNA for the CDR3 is TGTGCCAGCAGGGGATGGGGTCAAGAGACCCAGTACTTC. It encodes CASRGWGQETQYF.

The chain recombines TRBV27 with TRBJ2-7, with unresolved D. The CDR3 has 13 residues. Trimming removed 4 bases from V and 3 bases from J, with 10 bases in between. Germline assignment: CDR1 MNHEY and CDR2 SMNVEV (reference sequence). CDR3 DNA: TGTGCCAGCAGTTCCCTTTACCGCTACGAGCAGTACTTC. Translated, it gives CASSSLYRYEQYF.

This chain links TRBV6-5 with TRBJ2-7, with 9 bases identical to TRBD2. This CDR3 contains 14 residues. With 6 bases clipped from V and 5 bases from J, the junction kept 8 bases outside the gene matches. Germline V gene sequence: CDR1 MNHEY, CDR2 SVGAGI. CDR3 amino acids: CASSPAGGPDEQYF. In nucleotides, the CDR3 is TGTGCCAGCAGCCCGGCGGGAGGGCCCGACGAGCAGTACTTC.

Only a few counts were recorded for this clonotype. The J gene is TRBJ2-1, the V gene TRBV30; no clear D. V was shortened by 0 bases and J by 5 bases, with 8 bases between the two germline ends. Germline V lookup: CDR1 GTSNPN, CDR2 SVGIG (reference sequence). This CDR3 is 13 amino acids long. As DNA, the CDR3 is TGTGCCTGGAGTGTACTGCCAAACAATGAGCAGTTCTTC. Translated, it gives CAWSVLPNNEQFF.

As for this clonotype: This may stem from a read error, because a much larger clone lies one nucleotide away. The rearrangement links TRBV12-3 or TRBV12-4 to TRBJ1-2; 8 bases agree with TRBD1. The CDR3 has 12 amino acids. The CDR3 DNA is TGTGCCAGCAGTTCCACAGGGGGTGGCTTCACCTTC. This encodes CASSSTGGGFTF.

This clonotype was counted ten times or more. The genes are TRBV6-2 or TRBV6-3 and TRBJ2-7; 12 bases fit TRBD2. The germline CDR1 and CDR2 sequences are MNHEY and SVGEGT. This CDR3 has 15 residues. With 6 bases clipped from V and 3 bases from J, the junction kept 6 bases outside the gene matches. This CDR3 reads CASSWTSGNFYEQYF. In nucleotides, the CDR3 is TGTGCCAGCAGCTGGACTAGCGGGAACTTCTACGAGCAGTACTTC.

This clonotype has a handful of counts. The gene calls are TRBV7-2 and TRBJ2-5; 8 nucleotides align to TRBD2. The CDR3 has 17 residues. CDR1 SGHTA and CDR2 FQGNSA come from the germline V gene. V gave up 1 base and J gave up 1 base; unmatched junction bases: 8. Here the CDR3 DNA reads TGTGCCAGCAGCTTAGGGCTAGCGGGTCGCTTCCAAGAGACCCAGTACTTC. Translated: CASSLGLAGRFQETQYF.

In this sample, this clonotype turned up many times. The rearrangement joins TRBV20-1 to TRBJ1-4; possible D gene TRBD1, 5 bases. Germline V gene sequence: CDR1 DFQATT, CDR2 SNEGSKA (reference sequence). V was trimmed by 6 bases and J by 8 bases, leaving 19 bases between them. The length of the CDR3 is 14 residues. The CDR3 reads CSAPWLGGDEKLFF. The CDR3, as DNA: TGCAGTGCCCCCTGGTTGGGCGGGGACGAAAAACTGTTTTTT.

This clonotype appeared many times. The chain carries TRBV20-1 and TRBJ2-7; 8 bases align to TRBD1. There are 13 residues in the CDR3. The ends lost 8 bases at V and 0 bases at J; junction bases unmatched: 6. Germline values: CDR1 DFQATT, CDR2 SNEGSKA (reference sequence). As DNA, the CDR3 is TGCAGTAGCAGGACAGGGAGCTCCTACGAGCAGTACTTC. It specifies CSSRTGSSYEQYF.

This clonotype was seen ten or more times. In nucleotides, the CDR3 is TGTGCCAGCAGCGTAGGGGGGGCGCGGACCTATAATTCACCCCTCCACTTT. Translating gives CASSVGGARTYNSPLHF. The chain is built from TRBV5-6 and TRBJ1-6, with D possibly being TRBD1 (6 bases). This CDR3 region has 17 residues. Germline V gene lookup returns CDR1 SGHDT and CDR2 YYEEEE. Trimming shortened V by 4 bases and J by 2 bases, and 16 bases separated the two germline ends.

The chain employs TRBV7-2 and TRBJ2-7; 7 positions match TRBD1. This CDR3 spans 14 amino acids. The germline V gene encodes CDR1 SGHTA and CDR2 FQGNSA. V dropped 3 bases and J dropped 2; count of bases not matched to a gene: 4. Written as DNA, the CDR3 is TGTGCCAGCAGCTTCGGGACAGATACCTACGAGCAGTACTTC. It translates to CASSFGTDTYEQYF.

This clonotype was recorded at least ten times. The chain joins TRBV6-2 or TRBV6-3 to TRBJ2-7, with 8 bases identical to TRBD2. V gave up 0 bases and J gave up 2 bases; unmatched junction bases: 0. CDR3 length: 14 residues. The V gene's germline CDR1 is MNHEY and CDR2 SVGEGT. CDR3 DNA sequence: TGTGCCAGCAGTTACTCGACTAGCGCCTACGAGCAGTACTTC. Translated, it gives CASSYSTSAYEQYF.

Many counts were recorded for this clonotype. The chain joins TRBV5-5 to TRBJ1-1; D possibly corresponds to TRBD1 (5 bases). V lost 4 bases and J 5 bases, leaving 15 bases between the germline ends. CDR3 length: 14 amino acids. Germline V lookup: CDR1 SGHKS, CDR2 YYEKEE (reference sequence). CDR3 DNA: TGTGCCAGCAGCGGGACCAAATGGGTTACTGAAGCTTTCTTT. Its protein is CASSGTKWVTEAFF.

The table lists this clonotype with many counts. CDR3 residues: CASSVNGDQETQYF. The CDR3 DNA follows: TGTGCCAGCAGCGTAAACGGGGACCAAGAGACCCAGTACTTC. The chain carries TRBV9 and TRBJ2-5, with D perhaps matching TRBD2 (5 bases). Per germline, CDR1 SGDLS and CDR2 YYNGEE. V lost 1 base to trimming and J lost 0 bases, with 7 bases between them. CDR3 length equals 14 residues.

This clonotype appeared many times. For the CDR3, the DNA is TGCAGTGCTAGAGATAAGAGGACCAATGAGCAGTTCTTC. This gives the protein CSARDKRTNEQFF. The chain is built from TRBV20-1 and TRBJ2-1; D not certain. This CDR3 has 13 residues. The V gene's germline CDR1 is DFQATT and CDR2 SNEGSKA (reference sequence). V shed 0 bases and J shed 6 bases, with 9 bases lying between them.

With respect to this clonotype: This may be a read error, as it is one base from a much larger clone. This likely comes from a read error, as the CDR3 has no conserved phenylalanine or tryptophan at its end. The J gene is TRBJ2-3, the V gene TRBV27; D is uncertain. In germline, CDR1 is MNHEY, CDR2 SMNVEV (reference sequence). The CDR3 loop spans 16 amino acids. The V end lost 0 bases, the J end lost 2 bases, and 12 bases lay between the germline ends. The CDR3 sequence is CASSLSGGSITDTQYS. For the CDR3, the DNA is TGTGCCAGCAGTTTATCGGGCGGTAGTATCACAGATACGCAGTATTCT.

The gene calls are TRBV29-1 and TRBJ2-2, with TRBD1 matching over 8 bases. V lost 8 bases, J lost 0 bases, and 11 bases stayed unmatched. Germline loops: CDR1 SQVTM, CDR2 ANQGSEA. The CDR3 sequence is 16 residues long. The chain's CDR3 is CSFKGAGGPNTGELFF. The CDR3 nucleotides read TGCAGCTTCAAGGGGGCAGGGGGCCCGAACACCGGGGAGCTGTTTTTT.

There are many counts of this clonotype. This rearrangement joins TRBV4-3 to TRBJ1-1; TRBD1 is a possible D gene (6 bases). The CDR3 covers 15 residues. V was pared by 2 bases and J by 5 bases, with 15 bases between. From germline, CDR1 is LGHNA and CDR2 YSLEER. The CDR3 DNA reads TGCGCCAGCAGCCAATCCCCCGGGGGGCGAACTGAAGCTTTCTTT. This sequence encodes CASSQSPGGRTEAFF.